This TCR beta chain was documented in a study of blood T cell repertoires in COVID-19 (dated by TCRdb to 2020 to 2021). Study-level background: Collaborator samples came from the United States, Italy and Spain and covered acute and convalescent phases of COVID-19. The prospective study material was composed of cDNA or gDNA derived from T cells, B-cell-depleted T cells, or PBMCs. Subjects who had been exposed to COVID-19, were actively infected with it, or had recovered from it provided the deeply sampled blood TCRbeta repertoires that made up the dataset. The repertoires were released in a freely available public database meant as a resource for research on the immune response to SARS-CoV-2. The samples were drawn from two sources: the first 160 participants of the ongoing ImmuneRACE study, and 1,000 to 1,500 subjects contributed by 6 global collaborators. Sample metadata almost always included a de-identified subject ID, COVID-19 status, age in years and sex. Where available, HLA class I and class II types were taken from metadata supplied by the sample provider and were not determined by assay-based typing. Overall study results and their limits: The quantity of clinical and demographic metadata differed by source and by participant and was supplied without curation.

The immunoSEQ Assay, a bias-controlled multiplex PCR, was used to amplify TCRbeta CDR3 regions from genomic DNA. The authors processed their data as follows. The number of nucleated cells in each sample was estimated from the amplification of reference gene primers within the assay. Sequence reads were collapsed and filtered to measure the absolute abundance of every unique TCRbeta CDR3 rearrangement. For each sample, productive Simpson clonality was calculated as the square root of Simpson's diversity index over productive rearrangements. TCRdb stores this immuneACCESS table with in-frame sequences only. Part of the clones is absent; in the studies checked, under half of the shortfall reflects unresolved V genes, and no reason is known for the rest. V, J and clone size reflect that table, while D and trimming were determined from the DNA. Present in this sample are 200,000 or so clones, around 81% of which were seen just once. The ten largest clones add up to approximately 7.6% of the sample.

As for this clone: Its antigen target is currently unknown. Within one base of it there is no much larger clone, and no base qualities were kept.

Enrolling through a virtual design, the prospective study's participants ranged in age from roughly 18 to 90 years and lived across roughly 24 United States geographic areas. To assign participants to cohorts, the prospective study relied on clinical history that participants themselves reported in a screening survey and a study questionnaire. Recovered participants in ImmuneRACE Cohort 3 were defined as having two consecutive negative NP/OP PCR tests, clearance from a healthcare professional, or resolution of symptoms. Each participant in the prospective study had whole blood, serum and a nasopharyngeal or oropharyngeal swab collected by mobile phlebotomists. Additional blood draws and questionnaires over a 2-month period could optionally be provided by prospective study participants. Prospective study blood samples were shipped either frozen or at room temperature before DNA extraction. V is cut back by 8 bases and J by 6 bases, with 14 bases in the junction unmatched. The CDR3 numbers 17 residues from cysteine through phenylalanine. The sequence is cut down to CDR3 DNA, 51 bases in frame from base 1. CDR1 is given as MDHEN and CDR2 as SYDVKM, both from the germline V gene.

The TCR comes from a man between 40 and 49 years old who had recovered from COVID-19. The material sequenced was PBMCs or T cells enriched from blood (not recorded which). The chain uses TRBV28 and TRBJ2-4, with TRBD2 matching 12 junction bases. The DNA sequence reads TGTGCCAGCCCTCCGGCTAGCGGGGGGGTGGGTGGAAACATTCAGTACTTC. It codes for CASPPASGGVGGNIQYF. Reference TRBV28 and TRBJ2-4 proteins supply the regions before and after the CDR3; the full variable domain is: DVKVTQSSRYLVKRTGEKVFLECVQDMDHENMFWYRQDPGLGLRLIYFSYDVKMKEKGDIPEGYSVSREKKERFSLILESASTNQTSMYLCASPPASGGVGGNIQYFGAGTRLSVL.